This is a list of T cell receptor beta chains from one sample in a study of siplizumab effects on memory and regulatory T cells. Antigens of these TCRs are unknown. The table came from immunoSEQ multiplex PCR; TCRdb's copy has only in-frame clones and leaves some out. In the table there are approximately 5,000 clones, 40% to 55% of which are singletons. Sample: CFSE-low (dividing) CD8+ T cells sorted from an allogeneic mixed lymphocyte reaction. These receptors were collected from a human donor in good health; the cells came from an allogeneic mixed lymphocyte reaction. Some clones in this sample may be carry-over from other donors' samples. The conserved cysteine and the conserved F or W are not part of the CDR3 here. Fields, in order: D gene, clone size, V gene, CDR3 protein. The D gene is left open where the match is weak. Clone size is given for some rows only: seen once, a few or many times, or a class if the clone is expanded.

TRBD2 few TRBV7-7 ASSQTLAGAGELF
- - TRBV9 ASSVYGETSTDTQY
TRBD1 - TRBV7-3 ASSETGTLTEAF
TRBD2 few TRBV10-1 ASSPGLAGEYEQY
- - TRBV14 ASSQLSSYEQY
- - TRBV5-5 ASSLAADSSYGYT
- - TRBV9 ASSVSGMGTDTQY
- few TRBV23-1 ASSQSAGHSYNEQF
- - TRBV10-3 AISERTHTDTQY
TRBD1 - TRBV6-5 ASRPGNRGDEQF
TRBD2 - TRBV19 ASSHASGPYEQY
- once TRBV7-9 ASSSTLTSQTSTDTQY
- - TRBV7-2 ASSPTTSSYNEQF
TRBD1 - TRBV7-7 ASSLPLRDRDSATDTQY
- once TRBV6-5 ASSYGGSLSYEQY
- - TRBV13 ASSVGLSTYNEQF
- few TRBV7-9 ATQRGYEQY
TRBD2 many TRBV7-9 ASQIPLAGVRNEQF
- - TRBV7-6 ASSPGLEYEAF
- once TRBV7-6 ASSSTGVSEQY
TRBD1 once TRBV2 ARRDRSTDTQY
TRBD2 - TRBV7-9 ASTHSGSLRHTDTQY
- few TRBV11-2 ASSLGPGYEQY
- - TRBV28 ATGPGARVTEAF
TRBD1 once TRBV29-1 SALLGTGGRSNEKLF
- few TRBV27 ASGPGKMNTEAF
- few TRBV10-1 ASTVGPTAALTGELF
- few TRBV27 ASSPANYNEQF
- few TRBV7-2 ASSLHSRLNTEAF
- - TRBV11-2 ASSLGGLRGYT
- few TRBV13 ASSQGAQETQY
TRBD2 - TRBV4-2 ASSQGFLIAGRSGYEQY